A selection of T cell receptor beta chains follows, all from one sample in a study of spatial heterogeneity in lung cancer. In TCRdb, the 5' RACE reads were re-called with MiXCR into one record per CDR3 protein. The data hold roughly 7,000 distinct CDR3 sequences, with around an eighth observed a single time. The sample was lung tumor tissue, taken at surgery. The receptors originated from a male donor with early-stage non-small cell lung cancer. Both conserved end residues are part of each CDR3. The order of the fields is clone size, V gene, J gene, D gene, CDR3 length, CDR3 protein, CDR3 DNA. D genes are given only for firm matches. Only some rows state a clone size, as once, few, many or a class for expanded clones.

>medium-sized|TRBV7-2|TRBJ1-2|TRBD1|16
CASSWDRTLANYGYTF
TGTGCCAGCAGCTGGGACAGGACCCTAGCTAACTATGGCTACACCTTC
>many|TRBV4-1|TRBJ1-2|TRBD1|14
CASSNRDRGSGYTF
TGCGCCAGCAGCAACCGGGACAGGGGGTCTGGCTACACCTTC
>once|TRBV29-1|TRBJ2-1|TRBD2|13
CSAIRREGNEQFF
TGCAGCGCTATTCGGCGGGAGGGCAATGAGCAGTTCTTC
>NA|TRBV5-1|TRBJ2-7|NA|15
CASSLGSVGSYEQYF
TGCGCCAGCAGCTTGGGAAGCGTCGGGTCCTACGAGCAGTACTTC
>few|TRBV21-1|TRBJ1-2|NA|15
CASLLEGLANYGYTF
TGTGCCAGCCTTTTAGAGGGTCTCGCTAACTATGGCTACACCTTC
>medium-sized|TRBV12-3/TRBV12-4|TRBJ1-2|TRBD1|12
CASSWTGVGYTF
TGTGCCAGCAGTTGGACAGGGGTCGGCTACACCTTC
>many|TRBV18|TRBJ1-1|NA|12
CASSPIQTEAFF
TGTGCCAGCTCACCAATACAGACCGAAGCTTTCTTT
>many|TRBV24-1|TRBJ2-3|TRBD1|13
CATGQEVTDTQYF
TGTGCCACCGGACAGGAGGTCACAGATACGCAGTATTTT
>medium-sized|TRBV30|TRBJ2-1|TRBD2|14
CAWSLLTSLTEQFF
TGTGCCTGGAGTTTGCTGACTAGCTTAACCGAGCAGTTCTTC
>NA|TRBV12-3/TRBV12-4|TRBJ1-1|NA|11
CASGHNTEAFF
TGTGCCAGCGGGCATAACACTGAAGCTTTCTTT
>few|TRBV6-2/TRBV6-3|TRBJ1-5|NA|16
CASSRGRAASNQPQHF
TGTGCCAGCAGCCGAGGACGGGCAGCTAGCAATCAGCCCCAGCATTTT
>few|TRBV4-2|TRBJ2-5|NA|15
CASSQAGTYQETQYF
TGTGCCAGCAGCCAGGCCGGGACATACCAAGAGACCCAGTACTTC
>many|TRBV20-1|TRBJ2-5|TRBD2|16
CSANPFSGREQETQYF
TGCAGTGCTAATCCATTTAGCGGGAGGGAACAAGAGACCCAGTACTTC
>few|TRBV27|TRBJ2-4|NA|14
CASGISGRKNIQYF
TGTGCCAGCGGAATCTCGGGCCGCAAAAACATTCAGTACTTC
>medium-sized|TRBV5-6|TRBJ1-4|TRBD1|15
CASSFRTGVNEKLFF
TGTGCCAGCAGCTTCCGGACAGGGGTTAATGAAAAACTGTTTTTT
>medium-sized|TRBV4-2|TRBJ1-4|TRBD1|13
CASTQGAYEKLFF
TGTGCCAGCACACAGGGGGCGTATGAAAAACTGTTTTTT
>many|TRBV12-5|TRBJ1-1|NA|16
CASGLVIKGMNTEAFF
TGTGCTAGTGGTTTGGTAATTAAGGGGATGAACACTGAAGCTTTCTTT
>many|TRBV29-1|TRBJ2-3|NA|12
CSGSQSTDTQYF
TGCAGCGGATCACAGAGCACAGATACGCAGTATTTT
>many|TRBV10-3|TRBJ2-7|TRBD2|14
CAISQLAGGYEQYF
TGTGCCATCAGCCAACTAGCGGGGGGCTACGAGCAGTACTTC
>many|TRBV10-3|TRBJ1-1|TRBD1|15
CAIRKDRERNTEAFF
TGTGCCATCAGGAAGGACAGGGAAAGGAACACTGAAGCTTTCTTT
>many|TRBV6-1|TRBJ2-1|NA|12
CASSENQGEKFF
TGTGCCAGCAGTGAAAACCAGGGTGAGAAGTTCTTC
>many|TRBV30|TRBJ1-3|NA|11
CAWSARNTIYF
TGTGCCTGGAGTGCTAGGAACACCATATATTTT
>few|TRBV12-3/TRBV12-4|TRBJ1-5|TRBD1|18
CASSLVTGQGRRDQPQHF
TGTGCCAGCAGTTTAGTGACGGGACAGGGGAGGAGGGATCAGCCCCAGCATTTT
>NA|TRBV12-3/TRBV12-4|TRBJ2-7|NA|14
CASTEAGDFYEQYF
TGTGCCAGCACCGAGGCTGGGGACTTCTACGAGCAGTACTTC
>medium-sized|TRBV12-5|TRBJ1-1|NA|15
CASGLATSGNTEAFF
TGTGCTAGTGGTTTGGCCACCTCTGGGAACACTGAAGCTTTCTTT
>few|TRBV7-8|TRBJ2-7|TRBD2|14
CASSLEGGSYEQYF
TGTGCCAGCAGCTTAGAAGGCGGGAGCTACGAGCAGTACTTC
>NA|TRBV29-1|TRBJ2-6|NA|16
CSVAEFPFSGANVLTF
TGCAGCGTAGCCGAGTTCCCCTTCTCTGGGGCCAACGTCCTGACTTTC
>NA|TRBV10-3|TRBJ2-7|NA|13
CAISAIPRREQYF
TGTGCCATCAGTGCCATCCCCCGGCGCGAGCAGTACTTC
>NA|TRBV9|TRBJ2-7|TRBD2|14
CASSVDAGGGEQYF
TGTGCCAGCAGCGTAGATGCGGGAGGTGGCGAGCAGTACTTC
>NA|TRBV7-9|TRBJ2-3|TRBD2|16
CASSFARGGSTDTQYF
TGTGCCAGCAGCTTCGCGCGCGGGGGTAGCACAGATACGCAGTATTTT
>few|TRBV6-1|TRBJ1-5|TRBD1|17
CASSRGTGGYSNQPQHF
TGTGCCAGCAGTCGGGGGACAGGAGGATATAGCAATCAGCCCCAGCATTTT
>many|TRBV29-1|TRBJ1-1|NA|16
CSVEDRPGAGNTEAFF
TGCAGCGTTGAAGATCGGCCGGGGGCAGGGAACACTGAAGCTTTCTTT
>many|TRBV19|TRBJ2-1|TRBD2|16
CASSFLTSGGYNEQFF
TGTGCCAGTAGTTTTCTGACTAGCGGGGGGTACAATGAGCAGTTCTTC
>many|TRBV29-1|TRBJ1-2|NA|13
CSVEWGINYGYTF
TGCAGCGTTGAATGGGGGATTAACTATGGCTACACCTTC
>many|TRBV11-1|TRBJ1-6|NA|14
CASSVQDDNSPLHF
TGTGCCAGCAGCGTACAGGACGATAATTCACCCCTCCACTTT
>many|TRBV29-1|TRBJ2-7|NA|13
CSGGDGVLGEQYF
TGCAGCGGAGGGGACGGAGTCCTGGGCGAGCAGTACTTC
>many|TRBV5-4|TRBJ1-1|NA|13
CASSPQSGPQAFF
TGTGCCAGCAGCCCCCAGTCCGGGCCTCAAGCTTTCTTT
>few|TRBV12-3/TRBV12-4|TRBJ1-4|NA|16
CASSFGIGSTNEKLFF
TGTGCCAGCAGTTTCGGGATTGGATCAACTAATGAAAAACTGTTTTTT
>NA|TRBV2|TRBJ2-3|NA|15
CASSEDVGGADTQYF
TGTGCCAGCAGTGAAGACGTAGGAGGGGCAGATACGCAGTATTTT
>few|TRBV18|TRBJ2-7|NA|14
CASSPQTAGYEQYF
TGTGCCAGCTCACCTCAGACCGCGGGGTACGAGCAGTACTTC
>many|TRBV7-2|TRBJ2-1|TRBD2|16
CASSLVGTSNYNEQFF
TGTGCCAGCAGCTTAGTAGGGACTAGCAATTACAATGAGCAGTTCTTC
>many|TRBV20-1|TRBJ1-1|NA|13
CSARDSGYTEAFF
TGCAGTGCTAGAGATTCTGGGTACACTGAAGCTTTCTTT